These 20 T cell receptor beta chains were sequenced from one sample in a study of blood T cell repertoires in COVID-19. The method was immunoSEQ multiplex PCR; TCRdb's version includes in-frame clones alone and lacks a portion of them. The repertoire holds tens of thousands of clones, with 89% as singletons. Input material: peripheral blood. The receptors come from a man between 60 and 75 years old with acute or convalescent COVID-19.

The chain has TRBV19 and TRBJ1-5, with D possibly TRBD1 on 5 matching bases. This CDR3 spans 14 amino acids. Trimming took off 9 bases at V and 5 bases at J, with 17 bases between the two ends. Germline values: CDR1 LNHDA, CDR2 SQIVND (reference sequence). The CDR3 nucleotides are TGTGCCAGCATCAATGGGGGGAGCTATCAGCCCCAGCATTTT. It codes for CASINGGSYQPQHF.

The chain is built from TRBV2 and TRBJ1-5; D ambiguous. CDR1 is SNHLY and CDR2 is FYNNEI in the germline V gene. CDR3 size: 13 residues. Between the trimmed V and J ends, which lost 7 bases and 0 bases, there was a span of 7 bases. CDR3 residues: CASMRDSNQPQHF. The CDR3 DNA is TGTGCCAGCATGAGGGATAGCAATCAGCCCCAGCATTTT.

This sequence joins TRBV10-3 and TRBJ2-5; 8 bases are a match to TRBD2. Losses at the gene ends were 11 bases for V and 5 bases for J; bases not matched to a gene: 16. There are 15 residues in the CDR3. Germline CDR1 and CDR2: ENHRY and SYGVKD. CDR3 bases: TGTGCCTCCCTGACGGGTAGCGGGGCTGGGGAGACCCAGTACTTC. This encodes CASLTGSGAGETQYF.

The chain employs TRBV3-1 (or the pseudogene TRBV3-2) and TRBJ1-2, with a weak D call TRBD1 (5 bases). Germline V gene lookup returns CDR1 LGHDT and CDR2 YNNKEL (reference sequence). The CDR3 covers 12 residues. Trimming removed 3 bases from V and 8 bases from J, with 10 bases in between. The CDR3 bases are TGTGCCAGCAGCCATGACAGCAGGGGCTACACCTTC. Encoded protein: CASSHDSRGYTF.

The V and J genes are TRBV19 and TRBJ1-1, with 10 positions matching TRBD1. This CDR3 contains 16 residues. Germline CDR1 LNHDA, CDR2 SQIVND (reference sequence). Trimming took 3 bases from V and 1 from J; bases not matched to a gene: 5. The CDR3 bases are TGTGCCAGTAGTATCGGACAGGGGGTCACGAACACTGAAGCTTTCTTT. Protein sequence: CASSIGQGVTNTEAFF.

The rearrangement uses TRBV28 and TRBJ1-2, with D uncertain. Germline lookup yields CDR1 MDHEN and CDR2 SYDVKM. This CDR3 region has 12 residues. Between the trimmed V and J ends, which lost 6 bases and 6 bases, there was a span of 11 bases. The CDR3 is CASRPLGDGYTF. CDR3 sequence (DNA): TGTGCCAGCAGGCCTCTCGGGGATGGCTACACCTTC.

The chain links TRBV2 to TRBJ1-1; 10 positions match TRBD1. Trimming at V came to 6 bases and at J to 6 bases, leaving 7 bases not matched to a gene. In germline, CDR1 is SNHLY, CDR2 FYNNEI. The CDR3 has 14 amino acids. The CDR3 DNA reads TGTGCCAGCAGCGACCGACAGGGGGCAGCTGAAGCTTTCTTT. It specifies CASSDRQGAAEAFF.

This chain uses TRBV19 with TRBJ1-4; D might be TRBD1 (6 bases). V was clipped by 5 bases and J by 7 bases, with 14 bases between them. The length of the CDR3 is 14 residues. Germline values: CDR1 LNHDA, CDR2 SQIVND (reference sequence). The CDR3 is CASSLQGRGEKLFF. The CDR3 DNA reads as TGTGCCAGTAGTCTACAGGGTCGGGGTGAAAAACTGTTTTTT.

This clone was picked up one time. The chain couples TRBV19 to TRBJ2-7; 8 positions agree with TRBD2. With V trimmed by 10 bases and J by 3 bases, 14 bases remained unmatched. This CDR3 is 15 amino acids long. Germline assignment: CDR1 LNHDA and CDR2 SQIVND (reference sequence). The CDR3 nucleotides read TGTGCCACCCTGGGTTTCGGGGGGGGCGACTACGAGCAGTACTTC. Protein sequence: CATLGFGGGDYEQYF.

This clone was recorded a few times. The chain recombines TRBV14 with TRBJ1-4; 10 nucleotides align to TRBD1. The CDR3 loop spans 17 amino acids. The junction had 10 bases not matched to a gene; V was cut back by 2 bases and J by 7 bases. From germline, CDR1 is SGHDN and CDR2 FVKESK. This CDR3 reads CASSQRPLRTGGEKLFF. CDR3 nucleotide sequence: TGTGCCAGCAGCCAAAGGCCCCTTAGGACAGGGGGTGAAAAACTGTTTTTT.

The chain combines TRBV6-5 with TRBJ1-2; D not resolved. The V end lost 2 bases, the J end lost 8 bases, and 18 bases lay between the germline ends. From germline, CDR1 is MNHEY and CDR2 SVGAGI. This CDR3 has 15 residues. CDR3 sequence (DNA): TGTGCCAGCAGTTACAACCTCCGGGAAAGCGAAGGCTACACCTTC. Translated, it gives CASSYNLRESEGYTF.

V gene TRBV18 combines with J gene TRBJ1-2; D might be TRBD1 (5 bases). Per germline, CDR1 KGHSH and CDR2 LQKENI. There are 13 residues in the CDR3. V gave up 2 bases and J gave up 13 bases, with 17 bases separating them. The CDR3 DNA is TGTGCCAGCTCACCATCAGGGAACGCCCAGTGCACCTTC. This codes for CASSPSGNAQCTF.

The chain combines TRBV5-6 with TRBJ1-2; D is uncertain. This CDR3 is 15 amino acids long. Between the trimmed V and J ends, which lost 5 bases and 8 bases, there was a span of 22 bases. Looked up from germline, CDR1 is SGHDT and CDR2 is YYEEEE. CDR3 coding DNA: TGTGCCAGCAGTGTCGGTGGTCCAGGCCGGAGGGGCTACACCTTC. This codes for CASSVGGPGRRGYTF.

The chain joins TRBV9 to TRBJ2-3; 8 bases are a match to TRBD2. J lost 6 bases, V lost 4 bases, and 13 bases had no gene match. CDR3 length: 16 residues. Looked up from germline, CDR1 is SGDLS and CDR2 is YYNGEE. Here the CDR3 reads CASSSGGAGVGDTQYF. In nucleotides, the CDR3 is TGTGCCAGCAGCTCAGGAGGAGCGGGGGTTGGTGATACGCAGTATTTT.

CDR3 amino acids: CASSLGTRGGSEAFF. In nucleotides, the CDR3 is TGTGCCAGCAGCTTAGGGACCCGGGGGGGCAGCGAAGCTTTCTTT. The V call is TRBV11-2, the J call TRBJ1-1; a weak D match, TRBD1 (6 bases). Trimming removed 1 base at V and 8 bases at J, with 17 bases between. Per germline, CDR1 SGHAT and CDR2 FQNNGV. CDR3 length: 15 amino acids. Using reference TRBV11-2 and TRBJ1-1 for the parts outside the CDR3, the full variable domain is EAGVAQSPRYKIIEKRQSVAFWCNPISGHATLYWYQQILGQGPKLLIQFQNNGVVDDSQLPKDRFSAERLKGVDSTLKIQPAKLEDSAVYLCASSLGTRGGSEAFFGQGTRLTVV.

This clone was seen just once. This sequence joins TRBV19 and TRBJ1-4; the D gene is possibly TRBD1 (6 bases). V was pared by 8 bases and J by 5 bases, with 12 bases between. Germline V gene data show CDR1 as LNHDA and CDR2 as SQIVND (reference sequence). The CDR3 sequence is 13 residues long. The CDR3 bases are TGTGCCAGTGGGCAGGGGCGGAATGAAAAACTGTTTTTT. Translating gives CASGQGRNEKLFF. Supplemented by reference TRBV19 and TRBJ1-4, the full variable domain reads DGGITQSPKYLFRKEGQNVTLSCEQNLNHDAMYWYRQDPGQGLRLIYYSQIVNDFQKGDIAEGYSVSREKKESFPLTVTSAQKNPTAFYLCASGQGRNEKLFFGSGTQLSVL.

This clone came up once. The chain links TRBV28 to TRBJ2-7; possible D gene TRBD1, 5 bases. CDR3 length: 13 amino acids. Germline CDR1 is MDHEN and CDR2 is SYDVKM. With 6 bases removed from V and 6 bases from J, the gap between germline ends came to 15 bases. The CDR3 DNA reads TGTGCCAGCAGAATACAGGCTGGGGCCGAGCAGTACTTC. As protein: CASRIQAGAEQYF.

This clone was recorded once. The chain's CDR3 is CASSPVVGNQPQHF. In nucleotides, the CDR3 is TGTGCCAGCAGCCCAGTTGTTGGCAATCAGCCCCAGCATTTT. The chain links TRBV7-9 to TRBJ1-5; no clear D. The CDR3 contains 14 residues. Germline lookup yields CDR1 SEHNR and CDR2 FQNEAQ (reference sequence). V dropped 5 bases and J dropped 2 bases, with 10 bases sitting between them.

The chain has TRBV9 and TRBJ2-1, with 8 bases lining up with TRBD2. The CDR3 spans 17 residues. Per the germline V gene, CDR1 is SGDLS and CDR2 is YYNGEE. Trimming cost V 0 bases and J 6 bases; bases outside gene matches: 11. As DNA, the CDR3 is TGTGCCAGCAGCGTAGCGGCCCTGGGACTAGTCACCAATGAGCAGTTCTTC. Translated: CASSVAALGLVTNEQFF. Complete variable domain (other parts from reference TRBV9 and TRBJ2-1): DSGVTQTPKHLITATGQRVTLRCSPRSGDLSVYWYQQSLDQGLQFLIQYYNGEERAKGNILERFSAQQFPDLHSELNLSSLELGDSALYFCASSVAALGLVTNEQFFGPGTRLTVL.

This chain links TRBV4-1 with TRBJ2-3; 13 nucleotides agree with TRBD2. Germline trimming cut 0 bases from V and 7 bases from J; bases unmatched to any gene: 10. Germline V gene sequence: CDR1 MGHRA, CDR2 YSYEKL. The CDR3 consists of 18 residues. CDR3 residues: CASSQDEGLAGYFYTQYF. As DNA, the CDR3 is TGCGCCAGCAGCCAAGATGAGGGACTAGCGGGGTATTTTTATACGCAGTATTTT.